This TCR beta chain was identified in a study of memory CD4+ T cells and cytomegalovirus serostatus (dated by TCRdb to between 2018 and 2021). Concerning the study at large: A total of about 33 healthy Belgian adults, of whom 9 were CMV seropositive and about 25 were CMV seronegative, were included in the cohort. To replicate a published TCR-based CMV serostatus classifier, the researchers sequenced the CD4+ memory TCRbeta repertoires of a Belgian cohort whose cytomegalovirus serostatus was known. On the study overall, not on this receptor specifically: Of about 180 previously reported CMV-associated TCRbeta sequences, approximately 70 appeared in the CD4+ memory repertoires, each in one to five individuals. For predicting CMV serostatus, the median bootstrapped AUC was approximately 0.95 using the original framework and roughly 0.92 using a US-trained random forest. The original-framework classifier achieved a median bootstrapped AUC of 0.95 with a 95% CI of 0.76-1.00 on the Belgian cohort. Only CD4+CD45RO+ memory cells were sequenced, in contrast to the original study, in which naive and memory CD4+ and CD8+ populations were covered. Results were interpreted as suggesting that the CMV-associated TCR signature is largely present in the CD4+ memory repertoire.

Remarks on this clone: What this receptor recognizes is not known. Base qualities are not recorded, but no much larger clone differs from it by a single base.

The germline V end is reduced by 7 bases and the J end by 1 base; junction bases left unmatched: 4. CDR1 and CDR2 are drawn from the germline V gene: SNHLY, FYNNEI. Spanning cysteine to phenylalanine, the CDR3 consists of 14 amino acids. Kept here is only the CDR3 DNA, which spans 42 bases and is read in frame from base 1. Genomic DNA was extracted from sorted cells with the Quick-DNA Microprep Kit. Amplification of TCRbeta DNA was done with the immunoSEQ hsTCRbeta kit, following the protocol from the manufacturer. TCRbeta libraries were sequenced on an Illumina MiSeq instrument. The paper's processing steps were these. Once out-of-frame sequences had been removed, 2,204,828 distinct TCRbeta sequences were left, which works out to an average of roughly 72,000 per individual. Two values were used to score each individual: the count of 150 to 200 previously reported CMV-associated TCRbeta sequences and the total count of productive distinct TCRbeta sequences. A beta-binomial model was reimplemented in Python, and scikit-learn random forests with default parameters were trained on US cohort data. Classifier performance on the Belgian cohort was reported as the median AUC with percentile confidence intervals calculated over 10,000 bootstrap iterations. TCRdb carries this immuneACCESS record with in-frame sequences only. Its versions omit some clonotypes, under half of them owing to an unresolved V gene in the studies checked, with the rest unexplained. The DNA gave D and trimming, while V, J and clone size come from that table. The sample table shows about 57,000 clones, and over 75% are seen once. In total, the top ten clones hold around 0.83% of the sample.

Single viable CD3+CD4+CD8-CD45RO+ cells were sorted as memory CD4+ T cells on a FACSAria II. To determine CMV serostatus, a Roche Elecsys assay was used that detects serum IgG against CMV pp150, pp28, p38 and p52. Following thawing, total CD4+ T cells were enriched through positive selection using CD4 magnetic microbeads. The samples came from a separate study whose specific focus was interrogating the CD4+ T cell memory repertoire. Peripheral blood mononuclear cells were isolated and cryopreserved following standard operating procedures; serum was stored at -80 °C. CD3-PerCP (BW264/56), CD4-APC (RPA-T4), CD45RO-PE (UCHT1) and CD8-Pacific Orange (3B5) antibodies were used for staining, and non-viable cells were excluded with Sytox blue.

Rearrangement joined TRBV2 to TRBJ2-1; TRBD1 agrees with 7 junctional bases. The sequenced material came from memory CD4+ T cells from blood. This TCR came from an adult in good health and CMV-seronegative. The DNA sequence is TGTGCCAGCAACCTACAGGGGTCCTACAATGAGCAGTTCTTC. It is translated as CASNLQGSYNEQFF.